This TCR beta chain appears in the sequencing data of a study of CD8+CD57+ T cells in acquired aplastic anemia. Broader study findings: Patients had around 28 CD8+ CDR3 sequences in common with controls (the shared set).

This clonotype was seen only once. Its antigen is undetermined. The patients chosen for sequencing had shown expansion of CD8+CD57+ cells (detected by flow cytometry). The CDR3 is 14 amino acids. Per the germline V gene, CDR1 is LNHNV and CDR2 is YYDKDF (reference sequence). Trimming removed 4 bases at V and 9 bases at J, with 18 bases between. The use of genomic DNA as template underpinned the TCR beta VDJ and CDR3 profiling. In TCRdb, the reads were re-called with MiXCR into one record per CDR3 protein. Of under 150,000 distinct CDR3 sequences listed, almost 40% are singletons. The sequence was obtained from a human donor with aplastic anemia. This chain uses TRBV15 with TRBJ2-5; D may be TRBD2 (7 bases). The sequencing sample was made of sorted CD4+, CD8+, or CD8+CD57+ T cells (not recorded which) from PBMCs. The CDR3 loop reads CATSKGQGRAAQYF. CDR3 coding DNA: TGTGCCACCAGCAAGGGCCAGGGGAGGGCGGCCCAGTACTTC. Together with reference TRBV15 and TRBJ2-5, the CDR3 gives the full variable domain: DAMVIQNPRYQVTQFGKPVTLSCSQTLNHNVMYWYQQKSSQAPKLLFHYYDKDFNNEADTPDNFQSRRPNTSFCFLDIRSPGLGDTAMYLCATSKGQGRAAQYFGPGTRLLVL.